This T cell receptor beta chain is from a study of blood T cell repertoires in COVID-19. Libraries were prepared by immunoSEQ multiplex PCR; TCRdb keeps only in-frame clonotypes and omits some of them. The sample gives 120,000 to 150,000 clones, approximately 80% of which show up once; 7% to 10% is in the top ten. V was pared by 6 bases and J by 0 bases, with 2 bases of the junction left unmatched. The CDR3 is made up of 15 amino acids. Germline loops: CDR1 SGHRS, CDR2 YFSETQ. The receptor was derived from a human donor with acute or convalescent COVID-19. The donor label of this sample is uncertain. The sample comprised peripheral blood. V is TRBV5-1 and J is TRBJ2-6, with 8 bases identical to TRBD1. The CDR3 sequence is CASIGQGSGANVLTF. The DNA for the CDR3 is TGCGCCAGCATCGGACAGGGCTCTGGGGCCAACGTCCTGACTTTC.